This TCR beta chain came from a study of T cells after yellow fever vaccination. Conversion of TCR transcripts into cDNA relied on 5'RACE template switching, which added a universal primer site and UMIs. TCRdb analysed the 5' RACE reads with MiXCR anew, one entry per CDR3 protein. This repertoire shows a few hundred thousand distinct CDR3 sequences, approximately 3% found once; its top ten account for approximately 3.5%. General study results and limits: The bulk population could contribute abundant contaminating clonotypes to FACS-sorted repertoires. The CD4 compartment and the CD8 compartment contained a small share of clonotypes in common. Boosting was followed by the reappearance of most primary-vaccination clones (around 95% CD4, about 89% CD8).

This clonotype appeared a few times. Its antigen remains unidentified. The material was CD4+ T cells sorted from PBMCs, obtained 10 days after the yellow fever booster vaccination. The TCR comes from a man aged 18-30 years who received the YFV17D yellow fever vaccine.

The CDR3 spells CASSQTDRGNSPLHF. The CDR3 nucleotides are TGTGCCAGCAGCCAGACAGACAGGGGAAATTCACCCCTCCACTTT. J is TRBJ1-6 and V is TRBV3-1, with TRBD1 matching 8 bases. CDR1 is LGHDT and CDR2 is YNNKEL in the germline V gene (reference sequence). The CDR3 length is 15 residues. Trimming cost V 3 bases and J 7 bases; bases outside gene matches: 5.